These 22 T cell receptor beta chains came from one sample sequenced in a study of control samples from healthy donors and cancer patients. Sequencing was performed with immunoSEQ multiplex PCR; in TCRdb, only in-frame clones are kept and a portion is missing. The sample carries more than 25,000 clones, 91% recorded once. Sequences were obtained from PBMCs. The receptors shown here come from a man aged 50-59 years with lung cancer.

In its sample, this clone was seen once. The rearrangement links TRBV23-1 to TRBJ1-1, with D unresolved. Being an ORF, TRBV23-1 has a function that is uncertain. The CDR3 runs to 14 residues. Trimming pared 4 bases from V and 0 bases from J, leaving 9 bases between. The CDR3 DNA reads TGCGCCAGCAGTCCGTCCTTGATGAACACTGAAGCTTTCTTT. Translating it yields CASSPSLMNTEAFF.

The chain joins TRBV4-1 to TRBJ2-3; 10 bases line up with TRBD2. This CDR3 has 17 amino acids. V shed 1 base, J shed 0 bases, and the junction held 4 bases outside the gene matches. Germline CDR1 MGHRA, CDR2 YSYEKL. CDR3: CASSQGPSGGSTDTQYF. Here the CDR3 DNA reads TGCGCCAGCAGCCAAGGGCCTAGCGGGGGAAGCACAGATACGCAGTATTTT.

This chain uses TRBV6-2 or TRBV6-3 with TRBJ2-7; tentatively, D is TRBD2 (5 bases). The CDR3 has 18 amino acids. Germline CDR1 reads MNHEY; CDR2 reads SVGEGT. V dropped 2 bases and J dropped 3 bases, with 23 bases sitting between them. The CDR3 DNA is TGTGCCAGCAGTTACCCCCTGACCGGGATCTCTGGGTTCTACGAGCAGTACTTC. Protein product: CASSYPLTGISGFYEQYF.

The chain couples TRBV30 to TRBJ1-1, with 9 bases aligning to TRBD1. The trim removed 7 bases at V and 4 bases at J, leaving 1 base unmatched. Germline V gene sequence: CDR1 GTSNPN, CDR2 SVGIG (reference sequence). The CDR3 is 11 residues long. CDR3 in amino acids: CASDRGTEAFF. The CDR3 coding sequence is TGTGCCTCGGACAGGGGCACTGAAGCTTTCTTT.

This chain connects TRBV23-1 to TRBJ2-1; 7 positions agree with TRBD1. TRBV23-1 is treated as an ORF (open reading frame) with a function not yet certain. This CDR3 has 16 residues. V was pared by 0 bases and J by 1 base, with 3 bases of the junction left unmatched. For the CDR3, the DNA is TGCGCCAGCAGTCAATCTCCAGGGGGATCCTACAATGAGCAGTTCTTC. This codes for CASSQSPGGSYNEQFF.

The chain carries TRBV5-4 and TRBJ2-1; the match to TRBD2 covers 10 bases. V shed 0 bases and J 5 bases; nucleotides not matched to a gene: 8. This CDR3 comprises 17 residues. The V gene's germline CDR1 is SGHNT and CDR2 YYREEE (reference sequence). CDR3 sequence reads: CASSLELAGGQNNEQFF. The DNA for the CDR3 is TGTGCCAGCAGCTTGGAATTAGCGGGGGGCCAAAACAATGAGCAGTTCTTC.

V and J are TRBV7-3 and TRBJ2-7; no reliable D call. Trimming left V 2 bases short and J 3 bases short, with 11 bases between. Germline V gene sequence: CDR1 SGHTA, CDR2 FQGTGA. This CDR3 has 14 amino acids. The CDR3 loop reads CASSLLGSGYEQYF. The DNA of the CDR3 is TGTGCCAGCAGCTTATTGGGATCGGGCTACGAGCAGTACTTC.

This clone has a single count. V and J are TRBV12-3 or TRBV12-4 and TRBJ1-4; D ambiguous. The length of the CDR3 is 11 residues. Trimming removed 6 bases from V and 5 bases from J, with 4 bases in between. The CDR3 sequence: CASRLNEKLFF. The CDR3 DNA sequence: TGTGCCAGCAGGCTAAATGAAAAACTGTTTTTT.

This rearrangement joins TRBV18 to TRBJ1-4; D is unresolved. CDR1 and CDR2 from the germline V gene are KGHSH and LQKENI. The CDR3 has 12 amino acids. The ends were cut back, 6 bases at V and 8 bases at J, with 10 bases in the middle. CDR3 in DNA: TGTGCCAGCTCCCTAGACAACGAAAAACTGTTTTTT. It translates to CASSLDNEKLFF.

The chain joins TRBV5-8 to TRBJ2-1; TRBD2 matches 8 bases. V shed 0 bases, J shed 6 bases, and the junction held 2 bases outside the gene matches. Germline CDR1 SGHTS, CDR2 YDEGEE. The CDR3 has 14 residues. Written as DNA, the CDR3 is TGTGCCAGCAGCTTGGACAGCGGGGGCAATGAGCAGTTCTTC. Protein sequence: CASSLDSGGNEQFF.

CDR3 sequence (DNA): TGCGCCAGCCAAGCGGCACAACAAGGCAACACCGGGGAGCTGTTTTTT. Its protein product is CASQAAQQGNTGELFF. The V gene is TRBV5-1, the J gene TRBJ2-2, with D perhaps TRBD2 (5 bases). The CDR3 runs 16 residues. V dropped 7 bases and J dropped 2 bases, with 18 bases sitting between them. CDR1 and CDR2 (germline): SGHRS, YFSETQ.

V is TRBV6-5 and J is TRBJ2-1; perhaps TRBD1 as D (5 bases). Germline CDR1 reads MNHEY; CDR2 reads SVGAGI. V dropped 10 bases and J dropped 5 bases, with 15 bases sitting between them. The CDR3 is 13 residues long. DNA for the CDR3: TGTGCCACCGAAGACAGTTTCCACAATGAGCAGTTCTTC. It is translated as CATEDSFHNEQFF.

J is TRBJ2-2 and V is TRBV6-2 or TRBV6-3, with 10 positions matching TRBD1. The length of the CDR3 is 18 residues. CDR1 is MNHEY, CDR2 SVGEGT, per germline. V lost 2 bases, J lost 0 bases, and 6 bases stayed unmatched. This chain's CDR3 is CASSYPDRGLTNTGELFF. The CDR3, as DNA: TGTGCCAGCAGTTACCCAGACAGGGGGCTGACGAACACCGGGGAGCTGTTTTTT.

As for this clone: Distinct nucleotide sequences in the sample also encode this CDR3. The rearrangement links TRBV28 to TRBJ1-1; D remains unclear. The CDR3 loop spans 11 amino acids. The germline CDR1 and CDR2 sequences are MDHEN and SYDVKM. Trimming removed 7 bases from V and 1 base from J, with 4 bases in between. Written as DNA, the CDR3 is TGTGCCAGCACCCGGAACACTGAAGCTTTCTTT. Its translation is CASTRNTEAFF.

V gene TRBV9 combines with J gene TRBJ1-4, with D perhaps TRBD1 (6 bases). Germline V gene sequence: CDR1 SGDLS, CDR2 YYNGEE. The CDR3 has 15 amino acids. Trimming left V 2 bases short and J 8 bases short, with 16 bases between. The CDR3 sequence is CASSVLGGAREKLFF. CDR3 coding DNA: TGTGCCAGCAGCGTGCTGGGGGGGGCGCGAGAAAAACTGTTTTTT. Full variable domain (remainder filled in from reference TRBV9 and TRBJ1-4): DSGVTQTPKHLITATGQRVTLRCSPRSGDLSVYWYQQSLDQGLQFLIQYYNGEERAKGNILERFSAQQFPDLHSELNLSSLELGDSALYFCASSVLGGAREKLFFGSGTQLSVL.

The genes are TRBV6-5 and TRBJ1-6; the D gene is possibly TRBD1 (6 bases). This CDR3 region has 13 residues. V was shortened by 6 bases and J by 3 bases, with 6 bases between the two germline ends. Germline V CDR1 and CDR2: MNHEY, SVGAGI. The CDR3 sequence is CASRDSYNSPLHF. The CDR3 region has the DNA TGTGCCAGCAGGGACAGCTATAATTCACCCCTCCACTTT.

This chain connects TRBV5-8 to TRBJ2-1; TRBD2 matches 7 bases. The ends lost 3 bases at V and 10 bases at J; junction bases unmatched: 4. The CDR3 extends over 12 amino acids. CDR1 and CDR2 (germline): SGHTS, YDEGEE. The CDR3 DNA follows: TGTGCCAGCAGCTGGGAGGGGCGCGAGCAGTTCTTC. Its translation: CASSWEGREQFF.

The chain recombines TRBV6-2 or TRBV6-3 with TRBJ2-7; D call uncertain. Trimming stripped 2 bases from V and 1 base from J, with 6 bases between. Germline V gene sequence: CDR1 MNHEY, CDR2 SVGEGT. This CDR3 comprises 13 residues. The CDR3 DNA reads TGTGCCAGCAGTTACAGGGCTTCCTACGAGCAGTACTTC. Protein sequence: CASSYRASYEQYF.

The rearrangement uses TRBV7-9 and TRBJ1-6; D is perhaps TRBD1 (5 bases). Trimming left V 5 bases short and J 3 bases short, with 17 bases between. Germline V CDR1 and CDR2: SEHNR, FQNEAQ (reference sequence). The CDR3 has 17 residues. The CDR3 DNA reads as TGTGCCAGCAGCCCCCCCGGGGGGAAGGGCTATAATTCACCCCTCCACTTT. It is translated as CASSPPGGKGYNSPLHF.

To note about this clone: Mismatch with germline at one junction end may stem from a read error. The chain links TRBV7-7 to TRBJ2-2; D possibly corresponds to TRBD1 (5 bases). Germline V gene sequence: CDR1 SSHAT, CDR2 FNYEAQ (reference sequence). CDR3 length: 16 residues. CDR3 bases: TGTGCTAGCAGCCAGACCAGGGCAGGCAACGCCGGGGAGCTGTTTTTT. Its protein product is CASSQTRAGNAGELFF.

In regard to this clone: Within the sample, other DNA sequences also encode this same CDR3. The chain links TRBV18 to TRBJ1-2, with no clear D. The CDR3 is 13 residues long. V lost 2 bases to trimming and J lost 6 bases, with 10 bases between them. Per germline, CDR1 KGHSH and CDR2 LQKENI. CDR3 DNA sequence: TGTGCCAGCTCACCATACACGTTGGATGGCTACACCTTC. It encodes CASSPYTLDGYTF.

The chain joins TRBV10-3 to TRBJ1-2; no reliable D call. The V gene's germline CDR1 is ENHRY and CDR2 SYGVKD. The CDR3 is 13 amino acids. The germline V and J ends were trimmed by 0 bases and 4 bases, with 6 bases remaining between them. Written as DNA, the CDR3 is TGTGCCATCAGTGAGTCGGAACCCTATGGCTACACCTTC. Its translation: CAISESEPYGYTF.